This TCR beta chain was captured by sequencing in a study of PD-1 blockade in classical Hodgkin lymphoma. Regarding the study as a whole: Why repertoires differed is undefined; disease activity or prior therapy possibly contributed. Newly diagnosed patients were reported to exhibit reduced baseline TCR diversity relative to healthy donors. TCR diversity in CD4+, not CD8+, cells rose significantly by C4D1.

Time point here: cycle 4 day 1 (C4D1), after 6 weeks of nivolumab. Each patient's relapse followed autologous stem cell transplantation, and brentuximab vedotin exposure varied. It was by magnetic negative selection that CD4+ T cells were purified from thawed PBMCs. Of note for this clone: Its antigen is not identified.

The CDR3 totals 15 residues. Trimming cost V 2 bases and J 2 bases; bases outside gene matches: 3. The germline CDR1 and CDR2 sequences are LNHDA and SQIVND (reference sequence). Assay: immunoSEQ multiplex PCR; the TCRdb copy retains only in-frame clones and omits some. Seen here are 34,000 or so clones, about 93% observed once, and the top ten hold 0.25% to 0.35%. This chain uses TRBV19 with TRBJ2-7; 10 bases line up with TRBD2. This sequence originates from a human donor with classical Hodgkin lymphoma. The source material was CD4+ T cells from blood, sampled before the fourth cycle of nivolumab. The CDR3 protein is CASSIMTSGPYEQYF. Here the CDR3 DNA reads TGTGCCAGTAGTATAATGACTAGCGGGCCCTACGAGCAGTACTTC.